The following is a TCR beta chain sequence with its context. The sample belongs to a study of blood T cell repertoires in COVID-19. Study-level background: T cells, B-cell-depleted T cells, or PBMCs provided the cDNA or gDNA that served as material.

As processed by the authors: The assay estimated nucleated cells by amplifying reference gene primers. Clones were read by immunoSEQ multiplex PCR, and TCRdb kept only the in-frame ones, dropping some. Clone size and the V and J calls come from that table; the DNA yielded D and trimming. The table has 170,000 or so clones, 70% to 90% seen once. CDR1 and CDR2 (germline): SGDLS, YYNGEE. J gave up 6 bases and V 0 bases, and 7 bases lay outside the gene matches. This CDR3 has 15 residues. This chain uses TRBV9 with TRBJ2-5; 8 nucleotides agree with TRBD2. This clonotype was sampled from a man aged 55 to 70 with COVID-19, enrolled during active disease. Sequencing input: peripheral blood. Here the CDR3 reads CASSVDDSGTKTQYF. The CDR3 DNA sequence: TGTGCCAGCAGCGTAGATGATAGCGGGACTAAGACCCAGTACTTC.